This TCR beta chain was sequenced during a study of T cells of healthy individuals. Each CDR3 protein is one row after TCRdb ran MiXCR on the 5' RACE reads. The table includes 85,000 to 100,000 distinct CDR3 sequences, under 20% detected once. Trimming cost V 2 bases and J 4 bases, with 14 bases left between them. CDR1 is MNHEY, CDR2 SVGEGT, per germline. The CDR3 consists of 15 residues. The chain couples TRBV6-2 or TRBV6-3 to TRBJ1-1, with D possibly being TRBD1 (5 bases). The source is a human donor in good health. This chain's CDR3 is CASSYMPGPTTEAFF. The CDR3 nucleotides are TGTGCCAGCAGTTACATGCCGGGGCCCACCACTGAAGCTTTCTTT.